A single sample is the source of the 30 T cell receptor beta chains below, sequenced in a study of blood T cell repertoires in COVID-19. TCRdb keeps only in-frame clones here, not all; method: immunoSEQ multiplex PCR. The sample consists of about 410,000 clones, about nine tenths of them appearing once. Specimen: PBMCs or T cells enriched from blood (not recorded which). The source is a man aged 18 to 35 who had recovered from COVID-19.

The chain uses TRBV2 and TRBJ1-1, with 7 positions matching TRBD1. The CDR3 has 14 amino acids. Germline V gene sequence: CDR1 SNHLY, CDR2 FYNNEI. V lost 6 bases, J lost 3 bases, and 7 bases stayed unmatched. The CDR3 sequence: CASRPGGFDTEAFF. In DNA form, the CDR3 reads TGTGCCAGCAGACCAGGGGGATTCGACACTGAAGCTTTCTTT.

This clone was seen more than once but under ten times. The rearrangement uses TRBV7-8 and TRBJ1-2; a possible D gene is TRBD1 (6 bases). The CDR3 consists of 17 residues. V lost 5 bases and J 4 bases, leaving 23 bases between the germline ends. CDR1 and CDR2 (germline): SGHVS, FQNEAQ. The CDR3 DNA follows: TGTGCCAGCAGCCCATCCAGTAGGCAGGGGAACCCCTATGGCTACACCTTC. It is translated as CASSPSSRQGNPYGYTF.

The J gene is TRBJ2-2, the V gene TRBV5-5; 8 bases match TRBD1. The germline gives CDR1 SGHKS, CDR2 YYEKEE (reference sequence). With 4 bases clipped from V and 3 bases from J, the junction kept 2 bases outside the gene matches. CDR3 length: 14 amino acids. CDR3 nucleotide sequence: TGTGCCAGCAGCCGACAGGGGCACACCGGGGAGCTGTTTTTT. It is translated as CASSRQGHTGELFF.

In DNA, the CDR3 is TGTGCCAGCAGCCTAAGGGGACAGATCAATCAGCCCCAGCATTTT. The encoded protein is CASSLRGQINQPQHF. J is TRBJ1-5 and V is TRBV7-8, with 7 bases that match TRBD1. The V and J ends lost 5 bases and 3 bases, in that order; junction bases with no gene match: 7. Germline V gives CDR1 SGHVS, CDR2 FQNEAQ. The CDR3 has 15 residues.

This clone was seen just once. The V and J genes are TRBV7-3 and TRBJ2-2, with a weak D call TRBD2 (6 bases). The CDR3 totals 15 residues. Germline-derived CDR1 and CDR2 are SGHTA and FQGTGA. Trimming pared 2 bases from V and 5 bases from J, leaving 12 bases between. DNA for the CDR3: TGTGCCAGCAGCTTATCTAGCGCAACGACCGGGGAGCTGTTTTTT. This gives the protein CASSLSSATTGELFF. Combining the CDR3 with reference TRBV7-3 and TRBJ2-2 gives the whole variable domain GAGVSQTPSNKVTEKGKYVELRCDPISGHTALYWYRQSLGQGPEFLIYFQGTGAADDSGLPNDRFFAVRPEGSVSTLKIQRTERGDSAVYLCASSLSSATTGELFFGEGSRLTVL.

The chain combines TRBV7-2 with TRBJ1-3; 7 nucleotides agree with TRBD1. Germline V gives CDR1 SGHTA, CDR2 FQGNSA. This CDR3 is 15 amino acids long. V shed 5 bases and J 0 bases; nucleotides not matched to a gene: 4. The CDR3 reads CASSIRQGSGNTIYF. CDR3 DNA sequence: TGTGCCAGCAGCATTCGACAGGGCTCTGGAAACACCATATATTTT.

The V call is TRBV2, the J call TRBJ1-4; 8 bases agree with TRBD1. Germline V CDR1 and CDR2: SNHLY, FYNNEI. CDR3 length: 14 residues. J was trimmed by 6 bases and V by 5 bases; bases with no gene match: 5. The CDR3 region is CASSQQGDYEKLFF. The CDR3 DNA sequence: TGTGCCAGCAGTCAACAGGGGGATTATGAAAAACTGTTTTTT. The full variable domain, in which reference TRBV2 and TRBJ1-4 provide the parts outside the CDR3, is EPEVTQTPSHQVTQMGQEVILRCVPISNHLYFYWYRQILGQKVEFLVSFYNNEISEKSEIFDDQFSVERPDGSNFTLKIRSTKLEDSAMYFCASSQQGDYEKLFFGSGTQLSVL.

The V call is TRBV7-9, the J call TRBJ2-7; no clear D. The V end lost 0 bases, the J end lost 5 bases, and 8 bases lay between the germline ends. The germline V gene encodes CDR1 SEHNR and CDR2 FQNEAQ (reference sequence). The length of the CDR3 is 13 residues. The CDR3 region is CASSLAQFHEQYF. CDR3 in DNA: TGTGCCAGCAGCTTAGCGCAGTTCCACGAGCAGTACTTC.

The chain employs TRBV6-2 or TRBV6-3 and TRBJ1-1; 7 bases are a match to TRBD1. CDR3 size: 15 residues. After removal of 4 bases from V and 5 bases from J, the junction contained 10 bases not matched to a gene. CDR1 and CDR2 from the germline V gene are MNHEY and SVGEGT. The DNA for the CDR3 is TGTGCCAGCAGTTCCGAACAGGGGCGGTGGACTGAAGCTTTCTTT. Translating it yields CASSSEQGRWTEAFF.

The chain employs TRBV18 and TRBJ1-5; D is ambiguous. The CDR3 consists of 15 residues. In germline, CDR1 is KGHSH, CDR2 LQKENI. Trimming removed 4 bases from V and 0 bases from J, with 10 bases in between. Here the CDR3 DNA reads TGTGCCAGCTCACAAAGACGGGATAGCAATCAGCCCCAGCATTTT. Translation gives CASSQRRDSNQPQHF.

This clone was observed once. The chain carries TRBV5-6 and TRBJ1-1; D not certain. V lost 0 bases, J lost 7 bases, and 7 bases lay in between. CDR1 is SGHDT and CDR2 is YYEEEE in the germline V gene. The CDR3 is 12 amino acids. CDR3 sequence: CASSLVEGEAFF. The CDR3 DNA reads as TGTGCCAGCAGCTTGGTGGAGGGTGAAGCTTTCTTT.

The chain links TRBV6-6 to TRBJ1-4, with D possibly being TRBD1 (5 bases). The germline V gene has CDR1 MNHNY and CDR2 SVGAGI (reference sequence). The V end was cut by 2 bases, the J end by 4 bases, with 11 bases between. The CDR3 spans 15 residues. CDR3: CASSYTGGDNEKLFF. The CDR3 nucleotides read TGTGCCAGCAGTTACACCGGAGGGGATAATGAAAAACTGTTTTTT.

This chain links TRBV7-9 with TRBJ2-1, with D possibly matching TRBD1 (6 bases). V gave up 4 bases and J gave up 2 bases, with 21 bases separating them. CDR1 is SEHNR and CDR2 is FQNEAQ in the germline V gene (reference sequence). This CDR3 is built from 18 residues. The CDR3 DNA follows: TGTGCCAGCAGCTCCTCTGGTGGGATACAGGGAGCCTACAATGAGCAGTTCTTC. Its translation: CASSSSGGIQGAYNEQFF.

About this clone: The sample has other DNA sequences that encode this CDR3 too. The chain recombines TRBV19 with TRBJ2-7; TRBD2 might be the D (6 bases). Germline CDR1 LNHDA, CDR2 SQIVND (reference sequence). The V end lost 9 bases, the J end lost 0 bases, and 15 bases lay between the germline ends. CDR3 length equals 14 residues. Here the CDR3 reads CASRRDGSSYEQYF. Here the CDR3 DNA reads TGTGCCAGCCGGAGGGACGGTAGCTCCTACGAGCAGTACTTC.

This clone was detected only once. This chain uses TRBV10-3 with TRBJ1-1, with D uncertain. This CDR3 contains 13 residues. V lost 5 bases and J lost 5, with 12 bases in between. Per germline, CDR1 ENHRY and CDR2 SYGVKD. The CDR3 nucleotides read TGTGCCATCAGTCTCGGCGGTTCGACTGAAGCTTTCTTT. Amino acids: CAISLGGSTEAFF.

V is TRBV3-1 (or the pseudogene TRBV3-2) and J is TRBJ1-2; 7 positions agree with TRBD1. V dropped 3 bases and J dropped 8; count of bases not matched to a gene: 6. CDR1 LGHDT and CDR2 YNNKEL come from the germline V gene (reference sequence). The CDR3 runs to 13 residues. Here the CDR3 reads CASSQNQGGGYTF. CDR3 bases: TGTGCCAGCAGCCAGAACCAGGGGGGCGGCTACACCTTC.

V is TRBV3-1 (or the pseudogene TRBV3-2) and J is TRBJ1-4; D is possibly TRBD1 (6 bases). Per germline, CDR1 LGHDT and CDR2 YNNKEL (reference sequence). Trimming cost V 5 bases and J 4 bases, with 14 bases left between them. This CDR3 comprises 15 residues. The CDR3 protein is CASSSRGRHNEKLFF. The CDR3 bases are TGTGCCAGCAGCTCCAGGGGACGGCATAATGAAAAACTGTTTTTT.

The gene calls are TRBV6-5 and TRBJ2-1, with 8 bases fitting TRBD2. This CDR3 region has 14 residues. J lost 6 bases, V lost 4 bases, and 5 bases had no gene match. Germline V lookup: CDR1 MNHEY, CDR2 SVGAGI. CDR3 protein: CASSSGLASNEQFF. CDR3 nucleotide sequence: TGTGCCAGCAGTTCCGGACTAGCATCCAATGAGCAGTTCTTC.

The chain recombines TRBV4-1 with TRBJ2-1; D possibly corresponds to TRBD1 (6 bases). The CDR3 length is 15 residues. V was clipped by 4 bases and J by 5 bases, with 15 bases between them. Germline CDR1 reads MGHRA; CDR2 reads YSYEKL. The CDR3 is CASSLRVSGDNEQFF. The CDR3 DNA is TGCGCCAGCAGCCTCAGAGTCTCAGGGGACAATGAGCAGTTCTTC.

This sequence joins TRBV28 and TRBJ2-7; TRBD2 aligns across 7 bases. V lost 5 bases, J lost 2 bases, and 9 bases stayed unmatched. CDR3 length equals 15 residues. In germline, CDR1 is MDHEN, CDR2 SYDVKM. CDR3 DNA: TGTGCCAGCAGTCGCCCGGGACTACCCACCTACGAGCAGTACTTC. This encodes CASSRPGLPTYEQYF. Variable domain in full (rest from reference TRBV28 and TRBJ2-7): DVKVTQSSRYLVKRTGEKVFLECVQDMDHENMFWYRQDPGLGLRLIYFSYDVKMKEKGDIPEGYSVSREKKERFSLILESASTNQTSMYLCASSRPGLPTYEQYFGPGTRLTVT.

CDR3 coding DNA: TGCGCCAGCAGCCGACTAGCGGGGGACCAAGAGACCCAGTACTTC. Translated, it gives CASSRLAGDQETQYF. The rearrangement links TRBV4-1 to TRBJ2-5; TRBD2 matches at 12 bases. In germline, CDR1 is MGHRA, CDR2 YSYEKL. V lost 4 bases and J lost 0; bases outside the gene matches: 0. The CDR3 extends over 15 amino acids.

The chain combines TRBV11-2 with TRBJ1-1, with D perhaps matching TRBD1 (5 bases). Deletions cut 6 bases from V and 8 bases from J, with 19 bases between. The germline gives CDR1 SGHAT, CDR2 FQNNGV. The length of the CDR3 is 14 residues. The CDR3 DNA reads as TGTGCCAGCAGTTATCCGGGGGGATATAAGGAAGCTTTCTTT. Translating gives CASSYPGGYKEAFF.

In its sample, this clone was seen once. This chain links TRBV7-9 with TRBJ1-6; D uncertain. This CDR3 region has 14 residues. V was pared by 4 bases and J by 8 bases, with 12 bases between. Looked up from germline, CDR1 is SEHNR and CDR2 is FQNEAQ (reference sequence). The CDR3 loop reads CASSSDTGYSPLHF. DNA of the CDR3: TGTGCCAGCAGCTCAGACACGGGATATTCACCCCTCCACTTT.

CDR3 bases: TGTGCCAGCAGCACCCCGGGCGGGAGGGCGATAAGGAATGAGCAGTTCTTC. Translated: CASSTPGGRAIRNEQFF. The chain uses TRBV7-2 and TRBJ2-1; 9 bases are a match to TRBD2. CDR1 and CDR2 (germline): SGHTA, FQGNSA. With 5 bases clipped from V and 7 bases from J, the junction kept 15 bases outside the gene matches. The CDR3 sequence is 17 residues long.

The chain carries TRBV15 and TRBJ1-5; D may be TRBD1 (6 bases). This CDR3 is 13 amino acids long. Between the trimmed V and J ends, which lost 8 bases and 4 bases, there was a span of 12 bases. CDR1 LNHNV and CDR2 YYDKDF come from the germline V gene (reference sequence). The CDR3 DNA is TGTGCCACCGCCCCGGACAGAAATCAGCCCCAGCATTTT. It translates to CATAPDRNQPQHF.

The genes are TRBV2 and TRBJ2-2, with D possibly being TRBD2 (6 bases). Germline CDR1 reads SNHLY; CDR2 reads FYNNEI. V was shortened by 2 bases and J by 0 bases, with 10 bases between the two germline ends. The CDR3 has 16 residues. CDR3 sequence: CASSESGVANTGELFF. CDR3 DNA sequence: TGTGCCAGCAGTGAATCGGGGGTCGCGAACACCGGGGAGCTGTTTTTT.

The chain joins TRBV5-1 to TRBJ2-1; 10 bases agree with TRBD2. The CDR3 covers 14 residues. From germline, CDR1 is SGHRS and CDR2 YFSETQ. V lost 2 bases to trimming and J lost 5 bases; unmatched junction nucleotides: 1. Here the CDR3 DNA reads TGCGCCAGCAGCTTTAGCGGGAGGAACAATGAGCAGTTCTTC. Amino acid sequence: CASSFSGRNNEQFF. The full variable domain, with the rest looked up from reference TRBV5-1 and TRBJ2-1, is KAGVTQTPRYLIKTRGQQVTLSCSPISGHRSVSWYQQTPGQGLQFLFEYFSETQRNKGNFPGRFSGRQFSNSRSEMNVSTLELGDSALYLCASSFSGRNNEQFFGPGTRLTVL.

The DNA for the CDR3 is TGTGCCAGCTCACCCAGACAAGGGGGCACAGATACGCAGTATTTT. Translated, it gives CASSPRQGGTDTQYF. V and J are TRBV18 and TRBJ2-3, with a tentative D call TRBD1 (5 bases). The CDR3 is 15 residues long. Trimming cost V 3 bases and J 1 base, with 11 bases left between them. Looked up from germline, CDR1 is KGHSH and CDR2 is LQKENI. The full variable domain, with the rest looked up from reference TRBV18 and TRBJ2-3, is NAGVMQNPRHLVRRRGQEARLRCSPMKGHSHVYWYRQLPEEGLKFMVYLQKENIIDESGMPKERFSAEFPKEGPSILRIQQVVRGDSAAYFCASSPRQGGTDTQYFGPGTRLTVL.

The chain links TRBV12-3 or TRBV12-4 to TRBJ2-1; tentative D call: TRBD1 (5 bases). Trimming shortened V by 5 bases and J by 5 bases, and 10 bases separated the two germline ends. CDR3 length equals 13 residues. The chain's CDR3 is CASSRLDNNEQFF. In DNA, the CDR3 is TGTGCCAGCAGTCGTCTGGACAACAATGAGCAGTTCTTC.

The chain carries TRBV4-1 and TRBJ1-5; 11 nucleotides match TRBD1. Trimming removed 4 bases from V and 4 bases from J; junction bases left unmatched: 3. In germline, CDR1 is MGHRA, CDR2 YSYEKL. This CDR3 is 15 amino acids long. CDR3 residues: CASSPRDRGNQPQHF. CDR3 DNA: TGCGCCAGCAGCCCGCGGGACAGGGGGAATCAGCCCCAGCATTTT.